Listed here are 8 T cell receptor beta chains from one sample, sequenced in a study of blood T cell repertoires in COVID-19. Assay: immunoSEQ multiplex PCR; the TCRdb copy retains only in-frame clones and omits some. The table lists around 190,000 clones, approximately 86% of them singletons. Input material: peripheral blood. These receptors were taken from a man younger than 40 with acute or convalescent COVID-19.

This rearrangement joins TRBV2 to TRBJ2-4; 13 positions match TRBD2. CDR1 SNHLY and CDR2 FYNNEI come from the germline V gene. CDR3 length equals 20 residues. The V segment lost 1 base and the J segment 0 bases; nucleotides outside the gene matches: 9. The CDR3 is CASSEDRTSGRGGAKNIQYF. Here the CDR3 DNA reads TGTGCCAGCAGTGAAGATCGAACTAGCGGGAGGGGTGGAGCCAAAAACATTCAGTACTTC.

This clone was detected a few times. V and J are TRBV15 and TRBJ2-3; D might be TRBD1 (6 bases). Germline-derived CDR1 and CDR2 are LNHNV and YYDKDF (reference sequence). V was pared by 6 bases and J by 3 bases, with 7 bases between. This CDR3 has 12 amino acids. In DNA, the CDR3 is TGTGCCACCAGGAGGGGGACAGATACGCAGTATTTT. Its translation is CATRRGTDTQYF.

The chain is built from TRBV30 and TRBJ2-3, with 7 bases fitting TRBD2. The CDR3 totals 14 residues. Germline V gene lookup returns CDR1 GTSNPN and CDR2 SVGIG (reference sequence). V shed 1 base and J 2 bases; nucleotides not matched to a gene: 3. CDR3 region: CAWSAGGTTDTQYF. CDR3 nucleotide sequence: TGTGCCTGGAGTGCGGGAGGTACCACAGATACGCAGTATTTT.

In the case of this clone: A read error may be the cause here, since a much bigger clone is one base away. The chain carries TRBV7-3 and TRBJ1-1, with 7 bases lining up with TRBD1. The junction had 2 bases not matched to a gene; V was cut back by 5 bases and J by 2 bases. The germline gives CDR1 SGHTA, CDR2 FQGTGA. This CDR3 comprises 13 residues. Here the CDR3 DNA reads TGTGCCAGCAGCCGGGACAGCAACACTGAAGCTTTCTTT. Translating it yields CASSRDSNTEAFF.

The V gene is TRBV7-8, the J gene TRBJ1-4, with TRBD1 identical over 9 bases. The CDR3 totals 17 residues. Germline CDR1 and CDR2: SGHVS and FQNEAQ. With V trimmed by 4 bases and J by 4 bases, 10 bases remained unmatched. CDR3 sequence: CASSSGQGRYINEKLFF. The DNA of the CDR3 is TGTGCCAGCAGCTCCGGACAGGGGCGGTATATTAATGAAAAACTGTTTTTT.

The V and J genes are TRBV5-4 and TRBJ2-7, with 10 bases aligning to TRBD1. V lost 0 bases to trimming and J lost 3 bases; unmatched junction nucleotides: 6. The CDR3 contains 16 residues. The germline V gene encodes CDR1 SGHNT and CDR2 YYREEE (reference sequence). The CDR3 here is CASSLGPGQGLYEQYF. Written as DNA, the CDR3 is TGTGCCAGCAGCTTGGGCCCGGGACAGGGGCTCTACGAGCAGTACTTC.

The chain combines TRBV5-4 with TRBJ1-3; D gene ambiguous. Germline V gene data show CDR1 as SGHNT and CDR2 as YYREEE (reference sequence). Trimming shortened V by 5 bases and J by 4 bases, and 19 bases separated the two germline ends. The CDR3 is 16 amino acids. The CDR3 bases are TGTGCCAGCAGTTCCCATTCAGCCTTAGCGGGAAACACCATATATTTT. Its translation is CASSSHSALAGNTIYF.

The V gene is TRBV7-9, the J gene TRBJ1-2, with a possible D match to TRBD1 (5 bases). The germline V gene has CDR1 SEHNR and CDR2 FQNEAQ (reference sequence). The CDR3 is made up of 15 amino acids. The ends were cut back, 2 bases at V and 2 bases at J, with 12 bases in the middle. The CDR3 DNA follows: TGTGCCAGCAGCTTAAACAGGATTTCCAACTATGGCTACACCTTC. Translating gives CASSLNRISNYGYTF.